The present T cell receptor beta chain was sequenced within a study of cytomegalovirus exposure and HLA in healthy donors. Study in general: Roughly 86 million unique TCRs from HLA-typed donors made up an early data release. The study, taken as a whole, reports: Testing in vitro showed a few CMV-associated chains specific for CMV antigens.

This clone was observed once. The antigen remains unidentified. PCR primers comprised 60 Vbeta and 13 Jbeta primers. Clones were read by immunoSEQ multiplex PCR, and TCRdb kept only the in-frame ones, dropping some. The data contain about 150,000 clones, 60% to 80% of them singletons. The source material was PBMCs. This sequence was found in a woman in her 40s in good health and CMV-seronegative.

The CDR3 reads CASRPGCNDLGETQYF. CDR3 coding DNA: TGTGCCAGCAGACCGGGATGCAATGATCTGGGCGAGACCCAGTACTTC. V usage is TRBV21-1 and J usage is TRBJ2-5; TRBD2 is the table's D call, not checked against the DNA. TRBV21-1 is designated a pseudogene. The CDR3 contains 16 residues.